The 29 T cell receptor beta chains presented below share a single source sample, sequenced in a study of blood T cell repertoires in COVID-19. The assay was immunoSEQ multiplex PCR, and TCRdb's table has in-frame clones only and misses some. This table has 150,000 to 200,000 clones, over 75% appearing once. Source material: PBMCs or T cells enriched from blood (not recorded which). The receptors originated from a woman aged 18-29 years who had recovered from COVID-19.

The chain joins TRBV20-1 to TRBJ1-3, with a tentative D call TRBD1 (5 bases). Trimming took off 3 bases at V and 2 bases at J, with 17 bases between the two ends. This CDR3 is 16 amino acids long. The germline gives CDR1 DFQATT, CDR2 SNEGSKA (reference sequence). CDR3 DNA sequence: TGCAGTGCTAGTGACGGGGGAAGGAAGGCTGGAAACACCATATATTTT. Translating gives CSASDGGRKAGNTIYF.

The CDR3 DNA sequence: TGCGCCAGCAGTTATACAGGGGGCGGAGGGATTACCTACGAGCAGTACTTC. It is translated as CASSYTGGGGITYEQYF. The gene calls are TRBV23-1 and TRBJ2-7; TRBD1 agrees at 9 bases. TRBV23-1 belongs to the ORF category, with a function that is uncertain. With V trimmed by 5 bases and J by 2 bases, 13 bases remained unmatched. The CDR3 sequence is 17 residues long.

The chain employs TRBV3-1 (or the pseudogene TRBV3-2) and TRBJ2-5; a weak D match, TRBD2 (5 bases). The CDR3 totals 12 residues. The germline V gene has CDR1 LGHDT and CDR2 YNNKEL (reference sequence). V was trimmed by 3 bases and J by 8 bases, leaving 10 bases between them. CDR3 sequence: CASSQDGDTQYF. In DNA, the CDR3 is TGTGCCAGCAGCCAGGACGGGGATACCCAGTACTTC.

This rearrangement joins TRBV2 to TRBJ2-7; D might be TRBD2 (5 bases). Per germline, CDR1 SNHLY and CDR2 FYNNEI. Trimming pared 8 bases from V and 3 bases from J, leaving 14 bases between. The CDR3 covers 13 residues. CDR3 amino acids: CASRGSSLYEQYF. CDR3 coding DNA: TGTGCCAGCCGGGGAAGTTCGCTCTACGAGCAGTACTTC.

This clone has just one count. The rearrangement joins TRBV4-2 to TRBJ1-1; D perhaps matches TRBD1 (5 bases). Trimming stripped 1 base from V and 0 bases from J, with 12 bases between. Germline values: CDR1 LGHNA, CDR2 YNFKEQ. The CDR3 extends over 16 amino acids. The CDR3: CASSQASTDMNTEAFF. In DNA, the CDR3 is TGTGCCAGCAGCCAAGCCTCGACAGACATGAACACTGAAGCTTTCTTT.

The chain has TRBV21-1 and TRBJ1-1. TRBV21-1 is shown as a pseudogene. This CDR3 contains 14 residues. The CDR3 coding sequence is TGTGCCAGCAGCAAAGGCGGGGCCAACACTGAAGCTTTCTTT. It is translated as CASSKGGANTEAFF.

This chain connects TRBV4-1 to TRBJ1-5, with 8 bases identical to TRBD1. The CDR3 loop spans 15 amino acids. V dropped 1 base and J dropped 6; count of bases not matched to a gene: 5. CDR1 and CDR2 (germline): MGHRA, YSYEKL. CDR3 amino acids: CASSQGQGPGQPQHF. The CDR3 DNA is TGCGCCAGCAGCCAAGGACAGGGGCCCGGTCAGCCCCAGCATTTT.

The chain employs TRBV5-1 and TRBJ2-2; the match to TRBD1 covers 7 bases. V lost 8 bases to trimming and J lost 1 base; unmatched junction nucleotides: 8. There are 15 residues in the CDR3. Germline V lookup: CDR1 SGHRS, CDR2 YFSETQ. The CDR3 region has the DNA TGCGCCAGTGGTGTCCGACAGGGGAACACCGGGGAGCTGTTTTTT. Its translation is CASGVRQGNTGELFF.

The CDR3 coding sequence is TGTGCCAGCAGTTACCCCAAACAGGGGGCAGAAGGCTACACCTTC. This encodes CASSYPKQGAEGYTF. The chain employs TRBV6-2 or TRBV6-3 and TRBJ1-2; 9 bases match TRBD1. The ends lost 2 bases at V and 8 bases at J; junction bases unmatched: 9. Germline V gene data show CDR1 as MNHEY and CDR2 as SVGEGT. The CDR3 is 15 residues long.

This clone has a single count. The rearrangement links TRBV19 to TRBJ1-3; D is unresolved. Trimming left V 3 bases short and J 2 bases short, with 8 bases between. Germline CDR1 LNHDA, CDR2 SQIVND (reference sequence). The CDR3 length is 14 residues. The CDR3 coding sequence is TGTGCCAGTAGTATCGGTGAGGCTGGAAACACCATATATTTT. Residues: CASSIGEAGNTIYF.

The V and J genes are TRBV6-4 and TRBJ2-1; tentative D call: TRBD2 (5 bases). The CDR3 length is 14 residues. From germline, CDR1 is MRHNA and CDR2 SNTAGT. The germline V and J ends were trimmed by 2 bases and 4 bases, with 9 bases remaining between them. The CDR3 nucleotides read TGTGCCAGCAGTGACGACGGGGATTACAATGAGCAGTTCTTC. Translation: CASSDDGDYNEQFF.

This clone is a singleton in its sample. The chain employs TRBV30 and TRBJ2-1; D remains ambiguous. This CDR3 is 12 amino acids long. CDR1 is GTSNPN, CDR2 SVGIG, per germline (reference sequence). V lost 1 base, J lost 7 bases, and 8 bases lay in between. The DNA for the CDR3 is TGTGCCTGGAGTGGCCTGACTAATGAGCAGTTCTTC. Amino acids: CAWSGLTNEQFF.

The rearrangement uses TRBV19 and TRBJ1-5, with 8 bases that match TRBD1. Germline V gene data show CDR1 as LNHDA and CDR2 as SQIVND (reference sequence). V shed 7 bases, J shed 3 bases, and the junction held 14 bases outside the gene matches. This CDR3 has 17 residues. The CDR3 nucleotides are TGTGCCAGTAATACCTTCCTGACAGGGGACCCCAATCAGCCCCAGCATTTT. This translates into CASNTFLTGDPNQPQHF.

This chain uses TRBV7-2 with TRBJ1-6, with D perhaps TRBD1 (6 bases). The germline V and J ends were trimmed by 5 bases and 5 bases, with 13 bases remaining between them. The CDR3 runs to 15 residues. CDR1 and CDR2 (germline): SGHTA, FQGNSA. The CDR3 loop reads CASSPGTPNNSPLHF. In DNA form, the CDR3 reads TGTGCCAGCAGCCCCGGGACACCTAATAATTCACCCCTCCACTTT.

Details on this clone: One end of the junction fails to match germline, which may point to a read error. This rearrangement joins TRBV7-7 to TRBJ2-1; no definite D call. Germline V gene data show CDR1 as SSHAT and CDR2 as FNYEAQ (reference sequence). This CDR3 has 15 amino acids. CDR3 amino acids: CASSLGLEAFYEQFF. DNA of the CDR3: TGTGCTAGCAGCTTAGGGCTAGAGGCCTTCTATGAGCAGTTCTTC.

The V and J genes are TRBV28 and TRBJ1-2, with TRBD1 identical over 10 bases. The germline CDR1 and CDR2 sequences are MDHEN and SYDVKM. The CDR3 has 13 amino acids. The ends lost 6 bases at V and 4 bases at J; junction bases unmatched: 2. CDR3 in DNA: TGTGCCAGCAGCCGGGACAGGGGCTATGGCTACACCTTC. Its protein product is CASSRDRGYGYTF.

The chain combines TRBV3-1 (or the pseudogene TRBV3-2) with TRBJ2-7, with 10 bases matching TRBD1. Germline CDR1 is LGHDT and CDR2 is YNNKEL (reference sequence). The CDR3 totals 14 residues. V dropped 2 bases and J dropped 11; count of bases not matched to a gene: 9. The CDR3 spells CASSQQFVGTGEYF. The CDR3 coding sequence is TGTGCCAGCAGCCAACAGTTCGTAGGGACAGGGGAGTACTTC.

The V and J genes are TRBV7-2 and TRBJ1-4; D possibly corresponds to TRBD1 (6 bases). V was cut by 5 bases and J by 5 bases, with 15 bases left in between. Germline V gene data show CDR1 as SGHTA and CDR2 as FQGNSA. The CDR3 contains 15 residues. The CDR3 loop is CASSPGGRENEKLFF. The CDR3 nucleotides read TGTGCCAGCAGCCCGGGGGGCCGGGAGAATGAAAAACTGTTTTTT.

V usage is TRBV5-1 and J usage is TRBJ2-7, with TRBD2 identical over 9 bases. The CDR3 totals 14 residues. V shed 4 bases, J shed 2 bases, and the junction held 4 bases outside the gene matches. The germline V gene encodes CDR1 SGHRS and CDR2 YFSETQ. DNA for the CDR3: TGCGCCAGCAGCGCCGTAGCGGGAGCCTACGAGCAGTACTTC. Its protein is CASSAVAGAYEQYF. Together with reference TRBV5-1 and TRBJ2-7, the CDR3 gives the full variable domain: KAGVTQTPRYLIKTRGQQVTLSCSPISGHRSVSWYQQTPGQGLQFLFEYFSETQRNKGNFPGRFSGRQFSNSRSEMNVSTLELGDSALYLCASSAVAGAYEQYFGPGTRLTVT.

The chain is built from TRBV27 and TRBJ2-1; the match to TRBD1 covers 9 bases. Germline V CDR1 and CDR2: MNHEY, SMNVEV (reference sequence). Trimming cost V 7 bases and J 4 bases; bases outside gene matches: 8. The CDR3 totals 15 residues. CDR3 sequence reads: CASTSPGQGYNEQFF. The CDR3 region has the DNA TGTGCCAGCACCTCCCCGGGACAGGGTTACAATGAGCAGTTCTTC.

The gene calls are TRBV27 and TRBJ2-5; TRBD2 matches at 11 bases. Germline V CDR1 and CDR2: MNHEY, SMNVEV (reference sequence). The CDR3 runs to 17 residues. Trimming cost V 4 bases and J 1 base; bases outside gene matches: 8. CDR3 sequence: CASSSTFSGRAQETQYF. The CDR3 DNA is TGTGCCAGCAGTTCGACCTTTAGCGGGAGGGCCCAAGAGACCCAGTACTTC.

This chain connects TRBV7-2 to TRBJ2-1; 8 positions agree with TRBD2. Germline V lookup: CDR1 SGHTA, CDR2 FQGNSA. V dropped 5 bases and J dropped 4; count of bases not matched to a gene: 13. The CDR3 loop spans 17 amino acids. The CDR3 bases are TGTGCCAGCAGCCCAACGGGGGGGGGCCTCGGTTACAATGAGCAGTTCTTC. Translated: CASSPTGGGLGYNEQFF.

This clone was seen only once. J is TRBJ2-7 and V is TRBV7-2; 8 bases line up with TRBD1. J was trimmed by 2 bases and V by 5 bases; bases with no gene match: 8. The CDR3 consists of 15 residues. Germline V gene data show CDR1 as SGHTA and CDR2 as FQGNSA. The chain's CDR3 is CASSTRQGLAYEQYF. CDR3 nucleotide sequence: TGTGCCAGCAGCACACGACAGGGGCTCGCCTACGAGCAGTACTTC. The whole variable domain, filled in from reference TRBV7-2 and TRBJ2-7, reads GAGVSQSPSNKVTEKGKDVELRCDPISGHTALYWYRQSLGQGLEFLIYFQGNSAPDKSGLPSDRFSAERTGGSVSTLTIQRTQQEDSAVYLCASSTRQGLAYEQYFGPGTRLTVT.

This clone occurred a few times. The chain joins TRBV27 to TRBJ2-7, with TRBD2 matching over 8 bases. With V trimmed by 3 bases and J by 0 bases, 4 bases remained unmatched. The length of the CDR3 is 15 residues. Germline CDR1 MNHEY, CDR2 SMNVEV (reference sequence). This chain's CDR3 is CASSFLTSGSYEQYF. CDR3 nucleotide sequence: TGTGCCAGCAGTTTTCTAACTAGCGGCTCCTACGAGCAGTACTTC.

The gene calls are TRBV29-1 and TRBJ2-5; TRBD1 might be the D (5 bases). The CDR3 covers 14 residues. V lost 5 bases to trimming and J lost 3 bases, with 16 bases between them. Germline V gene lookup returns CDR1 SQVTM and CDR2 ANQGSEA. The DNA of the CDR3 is TGCAGCGTTACCGGGTCCCCCAGGGAAGAGACCCAGTACTTC. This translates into CSVTGSPREETQYF.

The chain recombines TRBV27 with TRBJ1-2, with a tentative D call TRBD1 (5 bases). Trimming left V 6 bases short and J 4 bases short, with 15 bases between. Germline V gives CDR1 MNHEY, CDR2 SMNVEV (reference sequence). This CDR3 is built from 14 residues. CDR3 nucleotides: TGTGCCAGCAGCTCCAACGGGGGAGGCTATGGCTACACCTTC. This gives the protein CASSSNGGGYGYTF.

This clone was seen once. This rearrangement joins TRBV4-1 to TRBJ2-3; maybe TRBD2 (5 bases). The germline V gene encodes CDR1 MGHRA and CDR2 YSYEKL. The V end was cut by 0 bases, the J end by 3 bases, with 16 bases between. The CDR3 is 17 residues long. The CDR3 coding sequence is TGCGCCAGCAGCCAAGATTCGACTACTCCTTCGACAGATACGCAGTATTTT. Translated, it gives CASSQDSTTPSTDTQYF.

The CDR3: CASSDSAGVGNNEQFF. CDR3 nucleotide sequence: TGTGCCAGCAGTGACTCCGCGGGGGTGGGCAACAATGAGCAGTTCTTC. The chain joins TRBV6-4 to TRBJ2-1, with 7 bases lining up with TRBD2. The germline V gene encodes CDR1 MRHNA and CDR2 SNTAGT. This CDR3 has 16 amino acids. V dropped 0 bases and J dropped 5; count of bases not matched to a gene: 7.

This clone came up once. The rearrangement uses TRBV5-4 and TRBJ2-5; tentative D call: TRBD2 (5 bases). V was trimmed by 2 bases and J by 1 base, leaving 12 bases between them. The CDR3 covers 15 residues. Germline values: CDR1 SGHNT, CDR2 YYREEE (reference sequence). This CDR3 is CASSFPLGSQETQYF. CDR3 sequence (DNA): TGTGCCAGCAGCTTTCCCCTGGGGAGCCAAGAGACCCAGTACTTC.